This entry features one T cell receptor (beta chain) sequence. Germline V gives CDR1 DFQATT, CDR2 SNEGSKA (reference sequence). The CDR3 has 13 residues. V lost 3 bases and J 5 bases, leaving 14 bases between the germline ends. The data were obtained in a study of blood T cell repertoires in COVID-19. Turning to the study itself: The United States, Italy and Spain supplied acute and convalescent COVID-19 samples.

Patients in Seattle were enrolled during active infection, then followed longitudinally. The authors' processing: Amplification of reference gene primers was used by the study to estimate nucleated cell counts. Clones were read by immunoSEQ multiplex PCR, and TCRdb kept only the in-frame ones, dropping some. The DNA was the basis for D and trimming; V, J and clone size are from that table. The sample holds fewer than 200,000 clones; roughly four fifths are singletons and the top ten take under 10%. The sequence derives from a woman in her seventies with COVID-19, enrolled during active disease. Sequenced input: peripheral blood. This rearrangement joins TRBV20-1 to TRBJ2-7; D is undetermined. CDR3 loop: CSASRVTSDEQYF. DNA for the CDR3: TGCAGTGCTAGTAGAGTTACCAGCGACGAGCAGTACTTC.